The rows below give T cell receptor beta chains drawn from one sample of a study of T cells in Graves' hyperthyroidism and ophthalmopathy. TCRdb processed the multiplex PCR reads anew with MiXCR; each CDR3 protein has one entry. The sample consists of hundreds of thousands of distinct CDR3 sequences, just under 20% of them appearing once. Sequencing was done on a sample of blood. Receptors originate from a man in his forties with Graves' ophthalmopathy. CDR3s include the opening cysteine and the closing phenylalanine or tryptophan. A D gene is named only where the DNA matches it firmly. The size of a clone is reported for some rows only, either as once, few or many, or as a class for expanded clones.

clone size: many
J gene: TRBJ1-1
D gene: .
V gene: TRBV2
CDR3 DNA: TGTGCCAGCAGTGACCCGGGTTTGACTGAAGCTTTCTTT
CDR3 protein: CASSDPGLTEAFF

clone size: few
J gene: TRBJ1-1
D gene: .
V gene: TRBV20-1
CDR3 DNA: TGCAGTGCTAGAGATAACTTGGTCCGGGGGTACACTGAAGCTTTCTTT
CDR3 protein: CSARDNLVRGYTEAFF

clone size: many
J gene: TRBJ2-7
D gene: .
V gene: TRBV18
CDR3 DNA: TGTGCCAGCTCACCAGGGCTCGACTACGAGCAGTACTTC
CDR3 protein: CASSPGLDYEQYF

clone size: .
J gene: TRBJ2-3
D gene: TRBD2
V gene: TRBV3-1
CDR3 DNA: TGTGCCAGCAGCTTTCGCTCAAGCGGGGGGGGCGATACGCAGTATTTT
CDR3 protein: CASSFRSSGGGDTQYF

clone size: many
J gene: TRBJ2-7
D gene: .
V gene: TRBV7-8
CDR3 DNA: TGTGCCAGCAGTTTCTCCGCTAGCAGCTCCTACGAGCAGTACTTC
CDR3 protein: CASSFSASSSYEQYF

clone size: .
J gene: TRBJ2-1
D gene: TRBD1
V gene: TRBV6-2/TRBV6-3
CDR3 DNA: TGTGCCAGCAGACAAGACCGGACAGGGGGCCTCAATGAGCAGTTCTTC
CDR3 protein: CASRQDRTGGLNEQFF

clone size: few
J gene: TRBJ2-7
D gene: .
V gene: TRBV9
CDR3 DNA: TGTGCCAGCAGCGTAGGTACGGTCCCCTACGAGCAGTACTTC
CDR3 protein: CASSVGTVPYEQYF

clone size: .
J gene: TRBJ2-1
D gene: TRBD2
V gene: TRBV9
CDR3 DNA: TGTGCCAGCAGCGTAGGGGGAGGGCTTAGACCCTACAATGAGCAGTTCTTC
CDR3 protein: CASSVGGGLRPYNEQFF

clone size: many
J gene: TRBJ1-1
D gene: TRBD1
V gene: TRBV18
CDR3 DNA: TGTGCCAGCTCACTGGGACAGCTTGAAGCTTTCTTT
CDR3 protein: CASSLGQLEAFF

clone size: .
J gene: TRBJ2-1
D gene: .
V gene: TRBV6-5
CDR3 DNA: TGTGCCAGCAGTTCTTTTTGGTCCCGTGAGCAGTTCTTC
CDR3 protein: CASSSFWSREQFF

clone size: many
J gene: TRBJ2-6
D gene: .
V gene: TRBV6-1
CDR3 DNA: TGTGCCAGCAGTGAAGCGAGGGCTGGGGCCAACGTCCTGACTTTC
CDR3 protein: CASSEARAGANVLTF

clone size: few
J gene: TRBJ2-5
D gene: TRBD2
V gene: TRBV5-1
CDR3 DNA: TGCGCCAGCAGCTCTGCCGGGACTAGCGGGAGTGGCCAAGAGACCCAGTACTTC
CDR3 protein: CASSSAGTSGSGQETQYF

clone size: many
J gene: TRBJ2-3
D gene: TRBD2
V gene: TRBV29-1
CDR3 DNA: TGCAGCGTCGGGGCTAGCGGGAGGGAACGCACAGATACGCAGTATTTT
CDR3 protein: CSVGASGRERTDTQYF

clone size: few
J gene: TRBJ1-1
D gene: .
V gene: TRBV27
CDR3 DNA: TGTGCCAGCAAAGGATCGGCCACTGAAGCTTTCTTT
CDR3 protein: CASKGSATEAFF

clone size: .
J gene: TRBJ2-1
D gene: .
V gene: TRBV28
CDR3 DNA: TGTGCTAGCTCGGGTCCTCTTCAGGTACATGAGCAGTTCTTC
CDR3 protein: CASSGPLQVHEQFF

clone size: few
J gene: TRBJ1-3
D gene: .
V gene: TRBV5-5
CDR3 DNA: TGTGCCAGCAGTTATGGGACATCCAGCTCTGGAAACACCATATATTTT
CDR3 protein: CASSYGTSSSGNTIYF

clone size: few
J gene: TRBJ1-5
D gene: TRBD1
V gene: TRBV12-3/TRBV12-4
CDR3 DNA: TGTGCCAGCAGTGCAACAGGGGTGAGCAATCAGCCCCAGCATTTT
CDR3 protein: CASSATGVSNQPQHF

clone size: .
J gene: TRBJ1-1
D gene: TRBD1
V gene: TRBV19
CDR3 DNA: TGTGCCAGTAGTACCGACAGGGTGAACACTGAAGCTTTCTTT
CDR3 protein: CASSTDRVNTEAFF

clone size: .
J gene: TRBJ2-3
D gene: TRBD2
V gene: TRBV13
CDR3 DNA: TGTGCCAGCAGTCCCTCCGGGGGGGAGGCAGATACGCAGTATTTT
CDR3 protein: CASSPSGGEADTQYF

clone size: few
J gene: TRBJ1-4
D gene: .
V gene: TRBV12-3/TRBV12-4
CDR3 DNA: TGTGCCAGCAGTTTAGCCCTTGCAACTAATGAAAAACTGTTTTTT
CDR3 protein: CASSLALATNEKLFF

clone size: .
J gene: TRBJ2-7
D gene: .
V gene: TRBV3-1
CDR3 DNA: TGTGCCAGCGGCCGGGAATCCTACGAGCAGTACTTC
CDR3 protein: CASGRESYEQYF

clone size: many
J gene: TRBJ1-4
D gene: TRBD1
V gene: TRBV27
CDR3 DNA: TGTGCCAGCTCCAGCGGACAGGGGGCGGAAAAACTGTTTTTT
CDR3 protein: CASSSGQGAEKLFF

clone size: few
J gene: TRBJ2-3
D gene: .
V gene: TRBV5-1
CDR3 DNA: TGCGCCAGCAGCCACCACGAGGGGGGAGGCACAGATACGCAGTATTTT
CDR3 protein: CASSHHEGGGTDTQYF

clone size: many
J gene: TRBJ1-1
D gene: TRBD1
V gene: TRBV3-1
CDR3 DNA: TGTGCCAGCAGCCTGGGACAGCAGCGGCAAGCTTTCTTT
CDR3 protein: CASSLGQQRQAFF

clone size: .
J gene: TRBJ1-2
D gene: TRBD1
V gene: TRBV13
CDR3 DNA: TGTGCCAGCAGCTCTGGGGGACAGGGTATCTATGGCTACACCTTC
CDR3 protein: CASSSGGQGIYGYTF

clone size: many
J gene: TRBJ2-3
D gene: .
V gene: TRBV9
CDR3 DNA: TGTGCCAGCAGCGTAGGGGGGTCTTTCACAGATACGCAGTATTTT
CDR3 protein: CASSVGGSFTDTQYF

clone size: .
J gene: TRBJ2-7
D gene: TRBD2
V gene: TRBV10-3
CDR3 DNA: TGTGCCATCAGTGAGTCGATCGGGACTAGCGGGAGGAACGAGCAGTACTTC
CDR3 protein: CAISESIGTSGRNEQYF

clone size: many
J gene: TRBJ2-2
D gene: TRBD2
V gene: TRBV5-1
CDR3 DNA: TGCGCCAGCAGCCCGGGACTAGCGGGGGCCACCGGGGAGCTGTTTTTT
CDR3 protein: CASSPGLAGATGELFF

clone size: .
J gene: TRBJ1-6
D gene: .
V gene: TRBV4-1
CDR3 DNA: TGCGCCAGCAGCCAACCCCCACGGGACTGGTCTAATTCACCCCTCCACTTT
CDR3 protein: CASSQPPRDWSNSPLHF

clone size: .
J gene: TRBJ2-1
D gene: .
V gene: TRBV30
CDR3 DNA: TGTGCCTGGAGTGTATTCCGTGGGAGACCCTACAATGAGCAGTTCTTC
CDR3 protein: CAWSVFRGRPYNEQFF

clone size: .
J gene: TRBJ1-1
D gene: .
V gene: TRBV7-2
CDR3 DNA: TGTGCCAGCACCGTCCAGGGATCAATGAACACTGAAGCTTTCTTT
CDR3 protein: CASTVQGSMNTEAFF